A single TCR beta chain is shown here with its context. Its antigen is unknown. No quality values exist for individual bases; no much larger clone is one base distant. The V and J ends are trimmed by 7 bases and 6 bases, leaving 13 bases between them. The CDR3 runs 14 residues from the cysteine to the phenylalanine. This entry keeps only the CDR3 DNA: 42 bases, framed from base 1. Taken from the germline V gene, the CDR1 and CDR2 loops are MDHEN and SYDVKM. This sample is drawn from a study of intratumoral heterogeneity in liver cancer. For context, the study as a whole: In the full cohort of 14 patients, the median age was approximately 63 years and the majority of patients were male. To examine intratumor heterogeneity, the study integrated RNA-seq, DNA sequencing, TCR-seq and SNP array data obtained from multiple regions of hepatocellular carcinoma specimens. The full cohort included around 72 multiregional samples from around 14 HCC patients, consisting of fewer than 55 tumoral regions and 20 adjacent nontumoral regions. Broader findings and caveats from the paper: A relatively low patient number and under-sampled tumor-infiltrating lymphocyte representation were acknowledged by the authors as limitations. Overall T cell clonality did not differ significantly between tumor regions within either sequenced patient. In every sequenced patient, tumor region b showed significantly fewer unique T-cell clonal expansions than tumor region a. According to the report, TCR sequencing confirmed the RNA-seq-based estimates of regional differences in tumor-infiltrating lymphocyte burden.

The H label marked samples taken from distinct, geographically separated regions of the hepatocellular carcinoma nodule. Early-stage hepatocellular carcinoma was present in all patients, and no therapy was administered to any patient before surgical resection. The sampled areas showed no macroscopic signs of necrosis or hemorrhage. TCR sequencing (ImmunoSeq) was performed on multiple regions from two patients. Each frozen resection tissue sample was taken at least 1 cm away from every other sample. Genomic DNA was isolated from bulk tissue with the DNeasy blood and tissue kit. Using the immunoSEQ assay, the TCR beta chain CDR3 regions were sequenced from genomic DNA. Rearranged VDJ segments were amplified with primers annealing to V and J segments. Per the authors' processing: Clonality and richness metrics were computed with the ImmunoSeq Analyzer software. To find clones with differing abundance between regions, Fisher's exact test was applied together with a beta-binomial method for extra stringency. TCRdb mirrors the immuneACCESS table, restricted to in-frame sequences. Some clones are absent from its copies; in checked studies, under half trace to an unresolved V gene, and the reason for the others is unknown. V and J calls plus clone size are reproduced from that table; the DNA served to infer D and trimming. The sample records some 3,000 clones, 65% to 75% of which are singletons. 40% to 50% of the sample goes to the ten largest clones.

The sequence links TRBV28 to TRBJ1-6; TRBD1 could be the D gene, as 5 bases match. This sequence originates from a woman aged 70-85 years with hepatocellular carcinoma. The input for sequencing was tumor tissue, taken before any cancer treatment. The nucleotides are TGTGCCAGCACTACTATCAGGGCTAATTCACCCCTCCACTTT. Translated, this is CASTTIRANSPLHF.